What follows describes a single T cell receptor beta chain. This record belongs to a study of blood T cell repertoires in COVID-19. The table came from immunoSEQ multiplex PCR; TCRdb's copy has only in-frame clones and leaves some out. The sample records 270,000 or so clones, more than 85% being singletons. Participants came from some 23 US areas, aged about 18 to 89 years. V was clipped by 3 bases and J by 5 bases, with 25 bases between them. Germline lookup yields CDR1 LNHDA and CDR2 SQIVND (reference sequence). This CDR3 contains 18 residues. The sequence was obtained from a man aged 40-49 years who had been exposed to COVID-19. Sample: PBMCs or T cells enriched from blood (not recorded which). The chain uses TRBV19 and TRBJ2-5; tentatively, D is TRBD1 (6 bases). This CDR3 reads CASSIRRRWQGSEETQYF. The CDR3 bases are TGTGCCAGTAGTATTAGGCGCCGGTGGCAGGGGAGTGAGGAGACCCAGTACTTC.